This T cell receptor (beta chain) was captured by sequencing in a study of T-cell memory formation after mild COVID-19. As regards this clonotype: Its specificity is unknown.

5'RACE primed from the constant segment yielded TCR alpha and TCR beta cDNA libraries bearing sample barcodes and UMIs. TCRdb called the 5' RACE reads again in MiXCR, with one record for every CDR3 protein. Of 300,000 to 350,000 distinct CDR3 sequences detected, approximately 19% appear once; the ten largest clones hold around 20%. Study results and limitations: Contracting clones from day 15 to 85 showed balanced CD4/CD8; later expanders favored CD4+.

This CDR3 is 14 amino acids long. V was trimmed by 4 bases and J by 3 bases, leaving 11 bases between them. Germline assignment: CDR1 SGHKS and CDR2 YYEKEE (reference sequence). The TCR sequence derives from a man aged 18 to 29 who had mild COVID-19 (a few samples of this study predate the infection). Cell type and time point are not known. V is TRBV5-5 and J is TRBJ2-1; D is possibly TRBD1 (6 bases). The sample was PBMCs or a T cell subset sorted from them (not recorded which). The CDR3 sequence is CASSKDSVYNEQFF. The CDR3, as DNA: TGTGCCAGCAGCAAGGACAGCGTCTACAATGAGCAGTTCTTC.